A single sample gave rise to the 20 T cell receptor beta chains below, sequenced in a study of CD8+ T cells in alopecia areata. Sequencing templates came from extracted RNA that was reverse transcribed into cDNA. This table comes from immunoSEQ multiplex PCR, and its TCRdb copy is limited to in-frame clones, with some not included. The sample shows roughly 150,000 clones, around 47% of them seen only once. The sequencing sample was made of CD4+ T cells sorted from blood. These receptors all come from a human donor with alopecia areata.

This clone has just a few counts. V gene TRBV4-1 combines with J gene TRBJ2-7; no clear D. Trimming cost V 5 bases and J 7 bases, with 21 bases left between them. The CDR3 is 15 residues long. The germline V gene has CDR1 MGHRA and CDR2 YSYEKL. The CDR3 nucleotides read TGCGCCAGCAGCAAAGGCCCCAACGTCGGTCTGGAGCAGTACTTC. It translates to CASSKGPNVGLEQYF.

The chain has TRBV29-1 and TRBJ1-4, with D unresolved. V shed 4 bases and J shed 10 bases, with 10 bases lying between them. Per the germline V gene, CDR1 is SQVTM and CDR2 is ANQGSEA. The CDR3 is 11 amino acids. The CDR3 DNA reads as TGCAGCGTTGCAATGGGAGTAAAACTGTTTTTT. Translating gives CSVAMGVKLFF.

The V call is TRBV6-5, the J call TRBJ2-4, with a possible D match to TRBD2 (6 bases). CDR1 and CDR2 (germline): MNHEY, SVGAGI. Trimming left V 7 bases short and J 1 base short, with 11 bases between. This CDR3 is 14 amino acids long. CDR3 residues: CASNPGRAKNIQYF. CDR3 DNA sequence: TGTGCCAGCAACCCAGGGAGGGCCAAAAACATTCAGTACTTC.

The chain links TRBV27 to TRBJ2-5, with D hard to call. The J call may be wrong; the DNA end is better matched by TRBJ2-7. This CDR3 is built from 17 residues. Germline CDR1 is MNHEY and CDR2 is SMNVEV (reference sequence). The CDR3 coding sequence is TGTGCCAGCAGTTCGGTGACAACCGACGGATCCTCCTACGAGCAGTACTTC. Translating gives CASSSVTTDGSSYEQYF.

The V call is TRBV4-1, the J call TRBJ1-1; possibly TRBD1 for D (5 bases). The CDR3 spans 13 residues. CDR1 is MGHRA and CDR2 is YSYEKL in the germline V gene. V dropped 4 bases and J dropped 11 bases, with 17 bases sitting between them. Here the CDR3 reads CASSPASRDVAFF. Written as DNA, the CDR3 is TGCGCCAGCAGCCCAGCCAGCAGGGACGTGGCTTTCTTT.

The rearrangement joins TRBV4-2 to TRBJ2-2; 11 nucleotides align to TRBD2. Germline V gene data show CDR1 as LGHNA and CDR2 as YNFKEQ. There are 17 residues in the CDR3. V was pared by 2 bases and J by 6 bases, with 8 bases of the junction left unmatched. The CDR3 bases are TGTGCCAGCAGCCAATCCCTCACTAGCGGGAGCGCCGGGGAGCTGTTTTTT. It codes for CASSQSLTSGSAGELFF.

The rearrangement joins TRBV29-1 to TRBJ2-7; D call uncertain. This CDR3 is built from 11 residues. The germline gives CDR1 SQVTM, CDR2 ANQGSEA. V gave up 4 bases and J gave up 3 bases, with 7 bases separating them. CDR3 sequence: CSVVLGYEQYF. The CDR3 DNA reads as TGCAGCGTTGTCCTGGGCTACGAGCAGTACTTC.

The chain combines TRBV5-1 with TRBJ2-3; D remains ambiguous. Trimming took off 5 bases at V and 2 bases at J, with 9 bases between the two ends. CDR3 size: 13 residues. Germline CDR1 and CDR2: SGHRS and YFSETQ. The CDR3 loop is CASRTEITDTQYF. The CDR3 region has the DNA TGCGCCAGCAGGACGGAGATCACAGATACGCAGTATTTT.

This clone was observed a handful of times. The chain recombines TRBV29-1 with TRBJ2-5; D could derive from TRBD1 or TRBD2 (6 bases each). Germline-derived CDR1 and CDR2 are SQVTM and ANQGSEA. Trimming left V 4 bases short and J 5 bases short, with 14 bases between. The CDR3 extends over 13 amino acids. In DNA, the CDR3 is TGCAGCGTTGGGGGGGCTACGATCGAGACCCAGTACTTC. It yields the protein CSVGGATIETQYF.

This rearrangement joins TRBV28 to TRBJ1-2, with TRBD1 matching over 9 bases. CDR3 size: 15 residues. Trimming took 5 bases from V and 3 from J; bases not matched to a gene: 7. Germline CDR1 MDHEN, CDR2 SYDVKM. The CDR3 DNA reads as TGTGCCAGCAGTGTTGCACAGGGGGCGGACTATGGCTACACCTTC. This translates into CASSVAQGADYGYTF.

The chain combines TRBV6-1 with TRBJ1-1, with D unresolved. V was shortened by 5 bases and J by 11 bases, with 15 bases between the two germline ends. Germline V lookup: CDR1 MNHNS, CDR2 SASEGT. The CDR3 sequence is 12 residues long. CDR3 coding DNA: TGTGCCAGCAGTTTCGACATCGCTGGGGCTTTCTTT. Translated, it gives CASSFDIAGAFF.

This chain links TRBV28 with TRBJ2-1; D is possibly TRBD1 (6 bases). Between the trimmed V and J ends, which lost 7 bases and 13 bases, there was a span of 11 bases. CDR1 is MDHEN and CDR2 is SYDVKM in the germline V gene. The CDR3 runs to 10 residues. DNA of the CDR3: TGTGCCAGCAAAGGGACAAGACAGTTCTTC. Amino acid sequence: CASKGTRQFF.

This clone turned up a few times. The rearrangement joins TRBV29-1 to TRBJ2-7; 8 bases agree with TRBD2. The ends lost 7 bases at V and 2 bases at J; junction bases unmatched: 16. The CDR3 covers 16 residues. Looked up from germline, CDR1 is SQVTM and CDR2 is ANQGSEA. This CDR3 reads CSAQLAARTTTYEQYF. DNA for the CDR3: TGCAGCGCCCAACTAGCGGCCCGGACTACGACCTACGAGCAGTACTTC.

Regarding this clone: The junction does not match germline at one end; this may be a read error. The chain links TRBV11-2 to TRBJ2-1; unclear D gene. Germline values: CDR1 SGHAT, CDR2 FQNNGV. The CDR3 is made up of 15 amino acids. CDR3 amino acids: CASSQTSISHNEQFF. The CDR3 bases are TGTGCCAGCAGCCAAACAAGCATCTCCCACAATGAGCAGTTCTTC.

This clone showed up just a few times. The chain joins TRBV25-1 to TRBJ1-2; D is perhaps TRBD1 (6 bases). The CDR3 runs 14 residues. Trimming shortened V by 1 base and J by 8 bases, and 14 bases separated the two germline ends. Germline CDR1 and CDR2: MGHDK and SYGVNS. The CDR3 DNA is TGTGCCAGCAGTGAATGGGGGCAGGGCAAAGGCTACACCTTC. This encodes CASSEWGQGKGYTF.

The J gene is TRBJ2-3, the V gene TRBV7-3, with D possibly matching TRBD1 (6 bases). The germline CDR1 and CDR2 sequences are SGHTA and FQGTGA. The CDR3 is made up of 15 amino acids. V lost 4 bases and J 0 bases, leaving 11 bases between the germline ends. The CDR3 spells CASSYGTSSTDTQYF. The CDR3 DNA sequence: TGTGCCAGCAGCTACGGGACATCTAGCACAGATACGCAGTATTTT.

The V and J genes are TRBV27 and TRBJ1-5; D not resolved. The CDR3 sequence is 15 residues long. Per the germline V gene, CDR1 is MNHEY and CDR2 is SMNVEV (reference sequence). The V gene lost 4 bases and the J gene lost 0 bases, with 10 bases spanning the gap. CDR3 sequence (DNA): TGTGCCAGCAGTTCTCGGTTACTTAGCAATCAGCCCCAGCATTTT. Its protein product is CASSSRLLSNQPQHF.

This clone was seen only once. The chain has TRBV7-9 and TRBJ2-5, with no clear D. The CDR3 extends over 15 amino acids. The ends were cut back, 5 bases at V and 0 bases at J, with 13 bases in the middle. CDR1 is SEHNR and CDR2 is FQNEAQ in the germline V gene (reference sequence). CDR3 sequence reads: CASSPVGLYQETQYF. In DNA form, the CDR3 reads TGTGCCAGCAGCCCGGTAGGTCTCTACCAAGAGACCCAGTACTTC.

This clone was observed once. The genes are TRBV30 and TRBJ1-5; D remains unclear. V was trimmed by 0 bases and J by 5 bases, leaving 11 bases between them. The CDR3 extends over 14 amino acids. CDR1 is GTSNPN, CDR2 SVGIG, per germline (reference sequence). This CDR3 is CAWSVLGIHQPQHF. For the CDR3, the DNA is TGTGCCTGGAGTGTACTGGGGATCCATCAGCCCCAGCATTTT.

This clone was found a few times. The chain combines TRBV6-5 with TRBJ1-2; the D is unclear. Germline V gene data show CDR1 as MNHEY and CDR2 as SVGAGI. Deletions cut 8 bases from V and 5 bases from J, with 18 bases between. The CDR3 spans 14 residues. CDR3 residues: CASAKTDAEYGYTF. The CDR3 DNA reads as TGTGCCAGCGCAAAGACCGATGCGGAGTATGGCTACACCTTC.